This TCR beta chain was found in a study of response to subunit inactivated influenza vaccine. Study-wide results and caveats: Few additional T cells are recruited per seasonal influenza vaccination, authors suggested.

MiXCR, applied by TCRdb to the RT-PCR reads, yields one record per CDR3 protein. In the table there are over 800,000 distinct CDR3 sequences, 21% of which are singletons. CDR3 size: 22 residues. Trimming stripped 3 bases from V and 4 bases from J, with 31 bases between. Germline V gene sequence: CDR1 LGHDT, CDR2 YNNKEL (reference sequence). Comment on this clonotype: Its target is unknown.

The input for sequencing was PBMCs from blood, taken more than 4 days after vaccination. The V call is TRBV3-1, the J call TRBJ2-6; D call uncertain. This clonotype was obtained from a man in his fifties who received an inactivated influenza vaccine. This chain's CDR3 is CASSHRPSRLPPGLLGANVLTF. The CDR3 nucleotides are TGTGCCAGCAGCCACAGGCCCTCTCGACTTCCCCCGGGTTTGTTAGGGGCCAACGTCCTGACTTTC. The variable domain in full, with the rest retrieved from reference TRBV3-1 and TRBJ2-6, is DTAVSQTPKYLVTQMGNDKSIKCEQNLGHDTMYWYKQDSKKFLKIMFSYNNKELIINETVPNRFSPKSPDKAHLNLHINSLELGDSAVYFCASSHRPSRLPPGLLGANVLTFGAGSRLTVL.